These T cell receptor beta chains were read from a single sample in a study of OX40 agonist ivuxolimab in advanced cancers. Only in-frame clones appear in the TCRdb table, and some are missing; sequencing was by immunoSEQ multiplex PCR. The table has tens of thousands of clones, 85% to 95% seen once. This material consisted of CD4+ or CD8+ T cells sorted from blood, taken in a trial of the OX40 agonist ivuxolimab. The receptors originated from an adult with an advanced solid tumor such as melanoma, head and neck, liver or kidney cancer. CDR3s include the opening cysteine and the closing phenylalanine or tryptophan. Fields, in order: V gene, D gene, J gene, clone size, CDR3 protein, CDR3 DNA. A D gene is named only where the DNA matches it firmly. Expanded clones are given a class, and other clones once, few, many or no size at all.

v_gene: TRBV9
d_gene: -
j_gene: TRBJ2-7
abundance: -
CDR3aa: CASSPGARGLPYEQYF
CDR3nt: TGTGCCAGCAGCCCCGGGGCAAGGGGCCTTCCCTACGAGCAGTACTTC

v_gene: TRBV2
d_gene: TRBD1
j_gene: TRBJ2-7
abundance: -
CDR3aa: CASSDEGTGGIHEQYF
CDR3nt: TGTGCCAGCAGTGATGAGGGGACAGGGGGTATTCACGAGCAGTACTTC

v_gene: TRBV5-1
d_gene: -
j_gene: TRBJ1-1
abundance: -
CDR3aa: CASTLGGTVYMNTEAFF
CDR3nt: TGCGCCAGCACCCTGGGGGGAACGGTTTACATGAACACTGAAGCTTTCTTT

v_gene: TRBV6-1
d_gene: -
j_gene: TRBJ2-1
abundance: once
CDR3aa: CASSEAFDNEQFF
CDR3nt: TGTGCCAGCAGTGAGGCATTTGACAATGAGCAGTTCTTC

v_gene: TRBV6-1
d_gene: TRBD2
j_gene: TRBJ2-5
abundance: -
CDR3aa: CASSESRTSGIGETQYF
CDR3nt: TGTGCCAGCAGTGAATCCCGGACTAGCGGGATAGGCGAGACCCAGTACTTC

v_gene: TRBV15
d_gene: -
j_gene: TRBJ2-2
abundance: -
CDR3aa: CATSRDYQGSNTGELFF
CDR3nt: TGTGCCACCAGCAGAGATTATCAGGGGTCGAACACCGGGGAGCTGTTTTTT

v_gene: TRBV28
d_gene: TRBD1
j_gene: TRBJ2-2
abundance: -
CDR3aa: CASSLAPGGGTGELFF
CDR3nt: TGTGCCAGCAGTTTGGCCCCAGGGGGTGGCACCGGGGAGCTGTTTTTT

v_gene: TRBV4-1
d_gene: -
j_gene: TRBJ2-7
abundance: -
CDR3aa: CASSQGFAPYEQYF
CDR3nt: TGCGCCAGCAGCCAAGGTTTCGCCCCCTACGAGCAGTACTTC

v_gene: TRBV19
d_gene: TRBD1
j_gene: TRBJ1-2
abundance: -
CDR3aa: CASSISLRTGGAYGYTF
CDR3nt: TGTGCCAGTAGTATAAGCCTCCGGACAGGGGGCGCGTATGGCTACACCTTC

v_gene: TRBV29-1
d_gene: -
j_gene: TRBJ1-2
abundance: -
CDR3aa: CSVPLRDLGRYGYTF
CDR3nt: TGCAGCGTTCCTCTCCGGGACCTGGGGCGGTATGGCTACACCTTC

v_gene: TRBV7-9
d_gene: -
j_gene: TRBJ2-1
abundance: -
CDR3aa: CASSTGPGNEQFF
CDR3nt: TGTGCCAGCAGCACGGGGCCTGGCAATGAGCAGTTCTTC

v_gene: TRBV11-2
d_gene: -
j_gene: TRBJ2-7
abundance: -
CDR3aa: CASSFGTDYEQYF
CDR3nt: TGTGCCAGCAGCTTCGGGACGGACTACGAGCAGTACTTC

v_gene: TRBV6-6
d_gene: -
j_gene: TRBJ1-3
abundance: -
CDR3aa: CATAYGNTIYF
CDR3nt: TGTGCCACCGCTTACGGAAACACCATATATTTT

v_gene: TRBV27
d_gene: -
j_gene: TRBJ1-5
abundance: -
CDR3aa: CASSVRWDQPQHF
CDR3nt: TGTGCCAGCAGTGTACGGTGGGACCAGCCCCAGCATTTT

v_gene: TRBV19
d_gene: TRBD2
j_gene: TRBJ2-7
abundance: -
CDR3aa: CASSASGSSYEQYF
CDR3nt: TGTGCCAGTAGTGCTAGCGGGAGTTCTTACGAGCAGTACTTC

v_gene: TRBV4-2
d_gene: -
j_gene: TRBJ2-3
abundance: -
CDR3aa: CASSQEVGTYTDTQYF
CDR3nt: TGTGCCAGCAGCCAAGAAGTCGGGACTTACACAGATACGCAGTATTTT

v_gene: TRBV5-6
d_gene: -
j_gene: TRBJ2-7
abundance: -
CDR3aa: CASSLGGYEQYF
CDR3nt: TGTGCCAGCAGCTTGGGCGGCTACGAGCAGTACTTC

v_gene: TRBV6-1
d_gene: -
j_gene: TRBJ2-1
abundance: -
CDR3aa: CASSGHATPSPTEEQFF
CDR3nt: TGTGCCAGCAGTGGACACGCGACCCCTTCCCCCACAGAAGAGCAGTTCTTC

v_gene: TRBV28
d_gene: -
j_gene: TRBJ1-3
abundance: -
CDR3aa: CASSSQGTGNTIYF
CDR3nt: TGTGCCAGCAGTTCACAGGGTACTGGAAACACCATATATTTT

v_gene: TRBV27
d_gene: TRBD2
j_gene: TRBJ2-3
abundance: -
CDR3aa: CASTGTSASSTDTQYF
CDR3nt: TGTGCCAGCACAGGGACTAGCGCCTCTAGCACAGATACGCAGTATTTT

v_gene: TRBV27
d_gene: -
j_gene: TRBJ1-2
abundance: -
CDR3aa: CASSPGRSNYGYTF
CDR3nt: TGTGCCAGCAGTCCAGGGAGATCCAACTATGGCTACACCTTC

v_gene: TRBV4-1
d_gene: -
j_gene: TRBJ1-3
abundance: -
CDR3aa: CASSLQGFSGNTIYF
CDR3nt: TGCGCCAGCAGCCTCCAGGGTTTCTCTGGAAACACCATATATTTT

v_gene: TRBV9
d_gene: -
j_gene: TRBJ2-5
abundance: -
CDR3aa: CASSVRELETQYF
CDR3nt: TGTGCCAGCAGCGTGAGGGAGCTAGAGACCCAGTACTTC

v_gene: TRBV5-4
d_gene: -
j_gene: TRBJ2-1
abundance: -
CDR3aa: CAILYDSYNEQFF
CDR3nt: TGTGCCATTCTATATGACAGTTACAATGAGCAGTTCTTC

v_gene: TRBV9
d_gene: -
j_gene: TRBJ2-1
abundance: -
CDR3aa: CASSVGGAGREQFF
CDR3nt: TGTGCCAGCAGCGTAGGCGGGGCGGGACGTGAGCAGTTCTTC

v_gene: TRBV7-6
d_gene: TRBD2
j_gene: TRBJ2-1
abundance: once
CDR3aa: CASSTGLVHNEQFF
CDR3nt: TGTGCCAGCAGCACAGGACTAGTTCACAATGAGCAGTTCTTC